A selection of T cell receptor beta chains follows, all from one sample in a study of post-analysis software for immune sequencing data. In TCRdb, the PCR reads were re-called with MiXCR into one record per CDR3 protein. The sample carries approximately 730,000 distinct CDR3 sequences, about 32% recorded once. Sequencing was done on a sample of blood. Receptors were obtained from a girl aged 5-17 years with multiple sclerosis. The conserved cysteine and the conserved F or W are not part of the CDR3 here. The order of the fields is V gene, CDR3 protein.

>TRBV10-2
ASTPSSGYNEQF
>TRBV7-9
ASSLKGSPYEQY
>TRBV4-3
ASSPTWLAGVHEQF
>TRBV15
ATSGPQTGANVLT
>TRBV5-1
ASSLVLAGGSTYNEQF
>TRBV6-1
ASSERGLSNQPQH
>TRBV5-4
ASSSLGTGELF
>TRBV5-6
ASSLVTGTTGEQF
>TRBV5-1
ASRSDWEYYNEQF
>TRBV11-2
ASRPVGRSGYT
>TRBV12-3/TRBV12-4
ASSFRGSGGVEQF
>TRBV12-3/TRBV12-4
ASSGGAGGSHYEQY
>TRBV12-3/TRBV12-4
ASSPGDRGSEQY
>TRBV7-2
ASSARGQETQY
>TRBV6-2/TRBV6-3
ASRGIQDYEQY
>TRBV9
ASSVNGANYGYT
>TRBV19
ASSRLAGGTETQY
>TRBV7-9
ASSLTLAGVKTQY
>TRBV20-1
SARVLAQGADTQY
>TRBV7-2
ASSLEGGYGANVLT
>TRBV5-1
ASSLAHTVYGYT
>TRBV6-2/TRBV6-3
ASSYLDGFLYEQY
>TRBV28
ASSLIQRRVYEQY
>TRBV20-1
SARASALGYT
>TRBV11-2
ASSLEVDYGYT
>TRBV6-5
ASSSGAVNLAPQH
>TRBV20-1
SASWDSPTGNEQF
>TRBV12-3/TRBV12-4
ASCEGPNSNEQF
>TRBV9
ASFGRLGAF
>TRBV2
ASSPTASGRWNEQY
>TRBV15
ATSRALHRAAGANVLT
>TRBV7-2
ASSLETGRNQPQH
>TRBV2
ASRVTGLREQF
>TRBV20-1
SAGGDRYSEQF
>TRBV9
ASSVGVARGVEQF
>TRBV3-1
ASSQISGYEQY
>TRBV7-2
ASSPDRAAYNEQF
>TRBV24-1
ATRDPVSTDTQY
>TRBV2
ASSPDTGTEAF
>TRBV5-1
ASSLKTGPDTQY
>TRBV29-1
SVEGGGASGEQY
>TRBV14
ASSQEGQSYFLDEQY
>TRBV7-2
ASSPNWREQRDTQY
>TRBV27
ASRPQGRESPLH
>TRBV6-4
ASSPSGRRDNEQF